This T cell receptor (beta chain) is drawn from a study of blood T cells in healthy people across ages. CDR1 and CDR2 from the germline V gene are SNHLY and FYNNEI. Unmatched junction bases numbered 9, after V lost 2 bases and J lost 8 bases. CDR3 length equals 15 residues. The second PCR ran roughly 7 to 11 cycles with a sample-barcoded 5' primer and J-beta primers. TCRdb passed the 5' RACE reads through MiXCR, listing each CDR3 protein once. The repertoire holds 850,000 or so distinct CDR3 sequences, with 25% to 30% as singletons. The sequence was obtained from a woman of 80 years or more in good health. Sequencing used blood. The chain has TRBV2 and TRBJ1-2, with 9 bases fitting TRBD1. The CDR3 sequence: CASSEITTGGGGYTF. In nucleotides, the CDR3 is TGTGCCAGCAGTGAAATCACTACAGGGGGCGGAGGCTACACCTTC.